Sequencing of this TCR beta chain was carried out in a study of cytomegalovirus exposure and HLA in healthy donors. Findings and caveats of the study: Exclusion applied to some V segments, including TRBV6-2 and TRBV6-3, as they were indistinguishable. Sequencing artifact likely explains a cluster of highly shared sequence variants.

With regard to this clone: The antigen is undetermined.

The PCR employed 60 Vbeta primers together with 13 Jbeta primers. Data came from immunoSEQ multiplex PCR; TCRdb stores just in-frame clones and leaves some out. In the table there are 160,000 or so clones, 75% to 90% of which are singletons. The CDR3 loop spans 13 amino acids. CDR1 and CDR2 (germline): SEHNR, FQNEAQ (reference sequence). Trimming pared 4 bases from V and 3 bases from J, leaving 7 bases between. At the time of sampling, donors were nominally healthy, though unrecorded immune exposures were likely. The clonotype comes from a woman aged 18-29 years in good health and CMV-seronegative. This chain links TRBV7-9 with TRBJ1-5, with no clear D. Sequencing used PBMCs. The CDR3 loop reads CASSSGINQPQHF. CDR3 nucleotides: TGTGCCAGCAGCTCAGGTATCAATCAGCCCCAGCATTTT.